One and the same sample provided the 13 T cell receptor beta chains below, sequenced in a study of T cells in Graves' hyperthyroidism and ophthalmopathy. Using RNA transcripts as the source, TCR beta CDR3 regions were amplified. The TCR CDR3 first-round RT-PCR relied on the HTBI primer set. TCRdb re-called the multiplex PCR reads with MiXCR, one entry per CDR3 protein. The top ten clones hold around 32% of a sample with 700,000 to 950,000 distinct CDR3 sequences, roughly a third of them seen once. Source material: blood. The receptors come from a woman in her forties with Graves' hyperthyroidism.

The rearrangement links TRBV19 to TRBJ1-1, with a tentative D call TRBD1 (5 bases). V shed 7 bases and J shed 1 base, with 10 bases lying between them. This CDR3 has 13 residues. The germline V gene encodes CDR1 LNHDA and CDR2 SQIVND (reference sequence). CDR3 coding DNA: TGTGCCAGTAACCCGGGGGGGAACACTGAAGCTTTCTTT. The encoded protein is CASNPGGNTEAFF. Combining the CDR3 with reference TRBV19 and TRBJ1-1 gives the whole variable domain DGGITQSPKYLFRKEGQNVTLSCEQNLNHDAMYWYRQDPGQGLRLIYYSQIVNDFQKGDIAEGYSVSREKKESFPLTVTSAQKNPTAFYLCASNPGGNTEAFFGQGTRLTVV.

The CDR3 spells CASSWTGEGETQYF. DNA for the CDR3: TGTGCCAGCAGTTGGACAGGGGAAGGAGAGACCCAGTACTTC. The chain is built from TRBV6-5 and TRBJ2-5, with 9 bases that match TRBD1. Per the germline V gene, CDR1 is MNHEY and CDR2 is SVGAGI. CDR3 length equals 14 residues. V was clipped by 4 bases and J by 4 bases; unmatched bases: 4.

The CDR3 DNA reads TGCGCCAGCAGCCAAAGCCGGCCCGGGGAGCTGTTTTTT. This sequence encodes CASSQSRPGELFF. This chain uses TRBV10-2 with TRBJ2-2; D remains unclear. This CDR3 region has 13 residues. Germline-derived CDR1 and CDR2 are WSHSY and SAAADI. V shed 6 bases and J shed 6 bases, with 11 bases lying between them.

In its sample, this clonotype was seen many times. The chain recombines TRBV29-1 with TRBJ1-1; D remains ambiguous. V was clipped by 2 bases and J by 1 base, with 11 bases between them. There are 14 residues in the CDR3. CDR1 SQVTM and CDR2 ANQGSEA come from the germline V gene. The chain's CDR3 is CSVEPGPRNTEAFF. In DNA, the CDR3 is TGCAGCGTTGAACCCGGGCCCAGGAACACTGAAGCTTTCTTT.

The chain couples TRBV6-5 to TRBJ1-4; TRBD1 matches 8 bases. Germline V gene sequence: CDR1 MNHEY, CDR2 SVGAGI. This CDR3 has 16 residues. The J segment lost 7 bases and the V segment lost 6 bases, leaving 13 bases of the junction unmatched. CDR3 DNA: TGTGCCAGCAGAACTGCGACAGGGGCGACTGGTGAAAAACTGTTTTTT. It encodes CASRTATGATGEKLFF.

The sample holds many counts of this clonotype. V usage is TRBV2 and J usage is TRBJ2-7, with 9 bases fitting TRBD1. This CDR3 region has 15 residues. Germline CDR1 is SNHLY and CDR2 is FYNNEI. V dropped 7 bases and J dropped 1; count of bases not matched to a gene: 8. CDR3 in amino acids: CASKRPGTGSYEQYF. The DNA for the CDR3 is TGTGCCAGCAAGCGCCCCGGGACAGGGTCCTACGAGCAGTACTTC.

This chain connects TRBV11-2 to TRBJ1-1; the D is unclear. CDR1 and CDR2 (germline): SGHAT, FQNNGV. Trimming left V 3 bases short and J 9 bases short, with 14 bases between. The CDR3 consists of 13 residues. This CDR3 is CASSLLHGQKAFF. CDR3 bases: TGTGCCAGCAGCTTGTTACACGGCCAGAAAGCTTTCTTT.

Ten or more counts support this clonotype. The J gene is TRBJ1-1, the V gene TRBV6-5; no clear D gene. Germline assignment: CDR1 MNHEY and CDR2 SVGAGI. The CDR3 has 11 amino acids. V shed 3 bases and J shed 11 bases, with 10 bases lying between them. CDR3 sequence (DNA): TGTGCCAGCAGTTATCGAAGTTGGGCTTTCTTT. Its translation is CASSYRSWAFF.

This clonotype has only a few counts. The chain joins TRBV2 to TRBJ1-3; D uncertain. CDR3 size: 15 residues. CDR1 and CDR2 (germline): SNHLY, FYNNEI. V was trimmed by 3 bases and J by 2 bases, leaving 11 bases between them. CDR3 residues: CASSDLGIPGNTIYF. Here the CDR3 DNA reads TGTGCCAGCAGTGATTTAGGCATACCTGGAAACACCATATATTTT. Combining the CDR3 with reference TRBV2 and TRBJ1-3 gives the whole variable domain EPEVTQTPSHQVTQMGQEVILRCVPISNHLYFYWYRQILGQKVEFLVSFYNNEISEKSEIFDDQFSVERPDGSNFTLKIRSTKLEDSAMYFCASSDLGIPGNTIYFGEGSWLTVV.

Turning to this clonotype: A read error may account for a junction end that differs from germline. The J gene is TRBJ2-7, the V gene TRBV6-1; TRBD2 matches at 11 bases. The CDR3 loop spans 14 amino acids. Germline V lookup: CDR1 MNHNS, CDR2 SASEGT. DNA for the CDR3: TGTGCCAGCAGCCTACTAGCGGGAGCGTTCGAGAAGTACTTC. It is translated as CASSLLAGAFEKYF.

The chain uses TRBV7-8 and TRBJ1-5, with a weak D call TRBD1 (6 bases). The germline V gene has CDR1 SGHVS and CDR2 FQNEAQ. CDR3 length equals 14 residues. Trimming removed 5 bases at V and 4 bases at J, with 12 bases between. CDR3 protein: CASSQAGQNQPQHF. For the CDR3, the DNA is TGTGCCAGCAGCCAAGCGGGACAAAATCAGCCCCAGCATTTT.

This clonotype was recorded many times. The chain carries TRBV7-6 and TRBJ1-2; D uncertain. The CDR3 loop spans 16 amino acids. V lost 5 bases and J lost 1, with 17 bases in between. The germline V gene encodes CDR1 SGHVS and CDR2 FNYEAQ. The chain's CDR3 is CASSPRLGRLNYGYTF. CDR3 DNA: TGTGCCAGCAGCCCCCGTTTGGGCAGGCTTAACTATGGCTACACCTTC.

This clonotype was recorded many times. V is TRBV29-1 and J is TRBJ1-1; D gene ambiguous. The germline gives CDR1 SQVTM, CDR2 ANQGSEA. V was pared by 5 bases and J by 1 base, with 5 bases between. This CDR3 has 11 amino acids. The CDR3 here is CSVSANTEAFF. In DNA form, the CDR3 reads TGCAGCGTTTCAGCGAACACTGAAGCTTTCTTT.